The T cell receptor (beta chain) described here comes from a study of blood T cells in healthy people across ages. The CDR3 length is 11 residues. CDR1 is SGHKS and CDR2 is YYEKEE in the germline V gene (reference sequence). On this clonotype: Its target is not known. This could be a read error, since a much larger clone is one nucleotide away.

Broader study findings: Comparison with aged donors showed that long-lived donors had more naive CD4+ cells and higher diversity.

Together with a sample-barcoded 5' primer, a J-beta primer mix was included in a second PCR lasting about 6 to 12 cycles. TCRdb itself ran the 5' RACE reads through MiXCR, one entry per CDR3 protein. The sample consists of about 830,000 distinct CDR3 sequences, approximately 67% of them appearing once. The clonotype was recovered from a young man in good health. The material sequenced was blood. The V call is TRBV5-5, the J call TRBJ2-4, with D hard to call. The end of the DNA is better explained by TRBJ2-7, so the J call may be wrong. The CDR3 sequence is CASSHQYEQYF. CDR3 DNA: TGTGCCAGCAGCCACCAATACGAGCAGTACTTC.